A single sample gave rise to the 15 T cell receptor beta chains below, sequenced in a study of T cell repertoires in ileal Crohn's disease (dated by TCRdb to between 2018 and 2021). Libraries came from the immunoSEQ multiplex PCR assay. The table was pulled from immuneACCESS by TCRdb, which kept in-frame rearrangements only. Such tables lose some clones; where checked, under half of the loss comes from unresolved V genes, and the rest has no known cause. This sample gives 15,000 or so clones in total; roughly 85% of them show up just once. Of the sample, about 9.4% is held by the ten largest clones. The sample comprised ileal tissue. The source is an adult with Crohn's disease.

The chain uses TRBV11-3 and TRBJ2-7; D perhaps matches TRBD2 (6 bases). Trimming shortened V by 5 bases and J by 2 bases, and 16 bases separated the two germline ends. The germline CDR1 and CDR2 sequences are SGHNT and YENEEA. This CDR3 is 15 amino acids long. CDR3 region: CASSPRGGFPYEQYF. CDR3 sequence (DNA): TGTGCCAGCAGCCCCCGGGGAGGCTTCCCCTACGAGCAGTACTTC.

The genes are TRBV7-2 and TRBJ2-3; 12 bases agree with TRBD2. The germline V gene encodes CDR1 SGHTA and CDR2 FQGNSA. There are 16 residues in the CDR3. J was trimmed by 5 bases and V by 3 bases; bases with no gene match: 6. DNA of the CDR3: TGTGCCAGCAGCTTGCTAGCGGGGGGGTCGGGAGATACGCAGTATTTT. It encodes CASSLLAGGSGDTQYF.

This chain links TRBV7-8 with TRBJ2-5; TRBD2 agrees at 7 bases. Germline V CDR1 and CDR2: SGHVS, FQNEAQ. CDR3 length equals 15 residues. Trimming at V came to 5 bases and at J to 0 bases, leaving 6 bases not matched to a gene. The CDR3 DNA is TGTGCCAGCAGCCCACCGGGACTATACCAAGAGACCCAGTACTTC. Translated, it gives CASSPPGLYQETQYF.

The chain combines TRBV27 with TRBJ1-4, with TRBD1 identical over 9 bases. CDR1 is MNHEY and CDR2 is SMNVEV in the germline V gene (reference sequence). V shed 2 bases and J 7 bases; nucleotides not matched to a gene: 8. The CDR3 length is 16 residues. CDR3 in amino acids: CASSLGGQGEGEKLFF. The CDR3 DNA reads TGTGCCAGCAGTTTAGGGGGACAGGGTGAGGGTGAAAAACTGTTTTTT. Using reference TRBV27 and TRBJ1-4 for the parts outside the CDR3, the full variable domain is EAQVTQNPRYLITVTGKKLTVTCSQNMNHEYMSWYRQDPGLGLRQIYYSMNVEVTDKGDVPEGYKVSRKEKRNFPLILESPSPNQTSLYFCASSLGGQGEGEKLFFGSGTQLSVL.

V usage is TRBV7-9 and J usage is TRBJ2-7, with D possibly TRBD2 on 6 matching bases. The CDR3 totals 13 residues. Germline values: CDR1 SEHNR, CDR2 FQNEAQ (reference sequence). V was pared by 5 bases and J by 1 base, with 9 bases between. The CDR3 nucleotides read TGTGCCAGCAGCCCTGGGACTTCCTACGAGCAGTACTTC. Encoded protein: CASSPGTSYEQYF. The full variable domain, rest sourced from reference TRBV7-9 and TRBJ2-7, is DTGVSQNPRHKITKRGQNVTFRCDPISEHNRLYWYRQTLGQGPEFLTYFQNEAQLEKSRLLSDRFSAERPKGSFSTLEIQRTEQGDSAMYLCASSPGTSYEQYFGPGTRLTVT.

This clone was seen a handful of times. The chain recombines TRBV7-2 with TRBJ2-2; weak D call: TRBD2 (5 bases). There are 16 residues in the CDR3. Germline lookup yields CDR1 SGHTA and CDR2 FQGNSA. V gave up 5 bases and J gave up 5 bases, with 18 bases separating them. Here the CDR3 DNA reads TGTGCCAGCAGCCCCCGCGGGTCCCAGTGGACCGGGGAGCTGTTTTTT. Translating it yields CASSPRGSQWTGELFF.

This clone was seen a few times. CDR3 sequence (DNA): TGTGCCAGCAGTTACAGCCGTTATCAGCCCCAGCATTTT. This sequence encodes CASSYSRYQPQHF. The V and J genes are TRBV6-5 and TRBJ1-5, with D unclear. V gave up 2 bases and J gave up 5 bases, with 7 bases separating them. Germline V CDR1 and CDR2: MNHEY, SVGAGI. CDR3 size: 13 residues.

The genes are TRBV11-2 and TRBJ2-7, with 7 nucleotides matching TRBD2. Germline V gives CDR1 SGHAT, CDR2 FQNNGV. The CDR3 runs 16 residues. After removal of 1 base from V and 0 bases from J, the junction contained 6 bases not matched to a gene. The CDR3 DNA reads as TGTGCCAGCAGCTTAGCCCCGCGGGGGAGCTCCTACGAGCAGTACTTC. The encoded protein is CASSLAPRGSSYEQYF.

The genes are TRBV7-7 and TRBJ1-5, with TRBD1 matching 8 bases. The CDR3 covers 15 residues. V shed 1 base, J shed 6 bases, and the junction held 5 bases outside the gene matches. Germline V gene sequence: CDR1 SSHAT, CDR2 FNYEAQ (reference sequence). The CDR3 reads CASSLGQGAAQPQHF. The CDR3 DNA is TGTGCCAGCAGCTTAGGTCAGGGGGCGGCTCAGCCCCAGCATTTT.

The chain combines TRBV18 with TRBJ1-5, with D uncertain. V gave up 1 base and J gave up 1 base, with 8 bases separating them. The CDR3 has 15 residues. The V gene's germline CDR1 is KGHSH and CDR2 LQKENI. CDR3 nucleotide sequence: TGTGCCAGCTCACCACTGACAACCAGCAATCAGCCCCAGCATTTT. The encoded protein is CASSPLTTSNQPQHF.

The CDR3 sequence: CASRDQGVYYGYTF. As DNA, the CDR3 is TGTGCCAGTAGGGACCAGGGGGTTTACTATGGCTACACCTTC. The chain combines TRBV19 with TRBJ1-2; TRBD1 matches 7 bases. There are 14 residues in the CDR3. Germline-derived CDR1 and CDR2 are LNHDA and SQIVND (reference sequence). J gave up 3 bases and V 6 bases, and 7 bases lay outside the gene matches.

The chain links TRBV4-3 to TRBJ2-2; 7 bases agree with TRBD1. V gave up 4 bases and J gave up 4 bases; unmatched junction bases: 9. CDR1 is LGHNA and CDR2 is YSLEER in the germline V gene. There are 16 residues in the CDR3. CDR3 coding DNA: TGCGCCAGCAGCCGGGGGACAGCCTTGGGCACCGGGGAGCTGTTTTTT. This sequence encodes CASSRGTALGTGELFF.

The chain is built from TRBV7-6 and TRBJ2-7; 13 positions agree with TRBD2. The CDR3 loop spans 16 amino acids. Germline V gene sequence: CDR1 SGHVS, CDR2 FNYEAQ. V was pared by 1 base and J by 7 bases, with 7 bases of the junction left unmatched. CDR3 DNA sequence: TGTGCCAGCAGCTTAGATACTAGCGGGGGGGCCCAAGAGCAGTACTTC. Encoded protein: CASSLDTSGGAQEQYF.

The chain employs TRBV19 and TRBJ1-5, with D possibly TRBD1 on 6 matching bases. With 4 bases removed from V and 3 bases from J, the gap between germline ends came to 16 bases. CDR3 length: 16 residues. Germline CDR1 is LNHDA and CDR2 is SQIVND (reference sequence). The CDR3 nucleotides read TGTGCCAGTAGTAGGTTTAGGACAGACTACAATCAGCCCCAGCATTTT. It specifies CASSRFRTDYNQPQHF.

V is TRBV6-6 and J is TRBJ1-6; D unresolved. CDR1 is MNHNY, CDR2 SVGAGI, per germline (reference sequence). The CDR3 extends over 14 amino acids. V was pared by 10 bases and J by 8 bases, with 18 bases between. CDR3 nucleotide sequence: TGTGCCACCTCAAGGGCCGGAGGAGATTCACCCCTCCACTTT. The encoded protein is CATSRAGGDSPLHF.